This entry concerns a single TCR beta chain. CDR1 and CDR2 (germline): MGHRA, YSYEKL. The CDR3 runs 14 residues. The germline V and J ends were trimmed by 7 bases and 0 bases, with 9 bases remaining between them. The sorted-subset replicate PCRs were given about 200 ng DNA, which is tens of thousands of T cell genomes. The assay was immunoSEQ multiplex PCR, and TCRdb's table has in-frame clones only and misses some. Counted here are some 2,500,000 clones, about nine tenths occurring once; the ten biggest clones make up 0.37%. These data come from a study of shared clonotypes between healthy human individuals.

The source is a young man in good health. Some clones in this sample may be carry-over from other donors' samples. Sequenced input: naive CD4+ T cells from PBMCs. Sample subset: CD45RA+ positively selected. This chain connects TRBV4-1 to TRBJ2-2; tentative D call: TRBD2 (6 bases). The DNA for the CDR3 is TGCGCCAGCACGCGGGGCCCGAACACCGGGGAGCTGTTTTTT. It translates to CASTRGPNTGELFF.